This T cell receptor beta chain was captured by sequencing in a study of T-cell memory formation after mild COVID-19. The CDR3 runs to 13 residues. Trimming removed 10 bases from V and 1 base from J, with 14 bases in between. A single count supports this clonotype. In TCRdb, the 5' RACE reads were re-called with MiXCR into one record per CDR3 protein. Of hundreds of thousands of distinct CDR3 sequences in the sample, more than 20% were seen once. The origin of this receptor is a man aged 18 to 29 who had mild COVID-19 (a few samples of this study predate the infection). Cell type and time point are not known. The sequencing input was PBMCs or a T cell subset sorted from them (not recorded which). This rearrangement joins TRBV12-3 or TRBV12-4 to TRBJ2-7; no reliable D call. CDR3 coding DNA: TGTGCCACATCAAGACGTGGTTCCTACGAGCAGTACTTC. As protein: CATSRRGSYEQYF.